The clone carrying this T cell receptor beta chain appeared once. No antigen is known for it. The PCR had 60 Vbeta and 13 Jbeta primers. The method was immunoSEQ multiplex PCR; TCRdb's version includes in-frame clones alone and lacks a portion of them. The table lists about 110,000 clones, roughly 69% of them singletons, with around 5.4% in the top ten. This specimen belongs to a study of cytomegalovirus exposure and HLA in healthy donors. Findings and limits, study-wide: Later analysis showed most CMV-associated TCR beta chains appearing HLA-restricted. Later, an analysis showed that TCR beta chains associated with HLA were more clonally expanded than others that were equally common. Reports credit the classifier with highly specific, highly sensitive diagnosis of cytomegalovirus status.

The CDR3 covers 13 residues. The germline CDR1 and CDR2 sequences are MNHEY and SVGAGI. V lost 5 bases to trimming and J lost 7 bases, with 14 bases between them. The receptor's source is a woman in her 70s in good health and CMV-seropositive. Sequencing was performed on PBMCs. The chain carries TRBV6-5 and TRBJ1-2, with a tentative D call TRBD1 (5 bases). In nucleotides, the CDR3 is TGTGCCAGCAGTCAACTGACAGTCGCTGGCTACACCTTC. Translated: CASSQLTVAGYTF.